Listed below are T cell receptor beta chains from one sample, sequenced in a study of blood T cell repertoires in COVID-19. Repertoires were generated with immunoSEQ multiplex PCR, while TCRdb's copy carries only in-frame clones and drops some. Of 150,000 to 200,000 clones listed, approximately 84% were seen once; the top ten hold 5.6%. Sample: PBMCs or T cells enriched from blood (not recorded which). These TCRs come from a woman in her thirties or forties with acute COVID-19. The CDR3 runs from the conserved cysteine through the conserved F or W. The D gene is left open where the match is weak. Rows give clone size only sometimes, using once, few, many, or a class for an expanded clone.

size	length	V	J	D	CDR3	DNA
NA	16	TRBV11-2	TRBJ2-1	TRBD2	CASSLFGTSEYNEQFF	TGTGCCAGCAGCTTATTTGGTACTAGCGAGTACAATGAGCAGTTCTTC
NA	16	TRBV14	TRBJ2-1	NA	CASSQWGGATYNEQFF	TGTGCCAGCAGTCAATGGGGCGGAGCAACCTACAATGAGCAGTTCTTC
NA	15	TRBV28	TRBJ2-3	TRBD2	CASSFAAGGTDTQYF	TGTGCCAGCAGTTTTGCGGCGGGAGGCACAGATACGCAGTATTTT
few	17	TRBV7-9	TRBJ1-1	NA	CASSLTWTTTMNTEAFF	TGTGCCAGCAGCCTTACTTGGACAACAACCATGAACACTGAAGCTTTCTTT
NA	14	TRBV28	TRBJ2-5	NA	CASSSIGTGETQYF	TGTGCCAGCAGTTCCATAGGGACTGGGGAGACCCAGTACTTC
NA	16	TRBV14	TRBJ2-3	NA	CASSQDLVPSTDTQYF	TGTGCCAGCAGCCAAGATCTAGTCCCTAGCACAGATACGCAGTATTTT
NA	14	TRBV19	TRBJ1-6	NA	CASSDSPNNSPLHF	TGTGCCAGTAGTGACAGCCCTAATAATTCACCCCTCCACTTT
NA	17	TRBV7-9	TRBJ1-3	NA	CASSPLYPDYSGNTIYF	TGTGCCAGCAGCCCCCTGTATCCTGACTATTCTGGAAACACCATATATTTT
NA	15	TRBV7-9	TRBJ2-3	NA	CASSPKVQVADTQYF	TGTGCCAGCAGCCCAAAGGTACAGGTCGCAGATACGCAGTATTTT
NA	15	TRBV5-6	TRBJ2-3	NA	CASSLKDSRTDTQYF	TGTGCCAGCAGCTTGAAGGACTCTCGCACAGATACGCAGTATTTT
few	14	TRBV5-8	TRBJ1-2	TRBD1	CASSPTEGARGYTF	TGTGCCAGCAGCCCCACGGAGGGGGCGCGTGGCTACACCTTC
few	14	TRBV2	TRBJ2-2	NA	CASSWTENTGELFF	TGTGCCAGCAGTTGGACAGAAAACACCGGGGAGCTGTTTTTT
NA	17	TRBV6-1	TRBJ2-1	NA	CASSEVLSGTSYNEQFF	TGTGCCAGCAGTGAAGTTCTCAGTGGCACCTCCTACAATGAGCAGTTCTTC
NA	12	TRBV19	TRBJ1-2	TRBD1	CASSRQGGGYTF	TGTGCCAGTAGCCGACAGGGTGGTGGCTACACCTTC
NA	13	TRBV30	TRBJ1-1	NA	CAWSVQVYTEAFF	TGTGCCTGGAGCGTGCAGGTTTACACTGAAGCTTTCTTT
NA	18	TRBV5-3	TRBJ1-2	TRBD1	CARSSRITGGIRSYGYTF	TGTGCCAGAAGCTCGAGGATTACAGGGGGCATTCGGTCCTATGGCTACACCTTC
NA	14	TRBV6-5	TRBJ1-3	NA	CASSPSSSGNTIYF	TGTGCCAGCAGTCCAAGTAGCTCTGGAAACACCATATATTTT
NA	18	TRBV7-3	TRBJ2-2	NA	CASSLTGGAGGNTGELFF	TGTGCCAGCAGCTTAACAGGGGGCGCGGGAGGGAACACCGGGGAGCTGTTTTTT
NA	14	TRBV18	TRBJ2-1	NA	CASSPPALDHEQFF	TGTGCCAGCTCCCCCCCGGCCCTAGACCATGAGCAGTTCTTC
NA	15	TRBV4-1	TRBJ2-1	TRBD2	CASSQDRLAGDEQFF	TGCGCCAGCAGCCAAGATAGGCTAGCGGGAGATGAGCAGTTCTTC
few	13	TRBV11-2	TRBJ1-6	NA	CASSFRGDSPLHF	TGTGCCAGCAGCTTTAGGGGTGACTCACCCCTCCACTTT
NA	16	TRBV5-1	TRBJ2-1	TRBD2	CASSSTSGSSYNEQFF	TGCGCCAGCAGCTCGACTAGCGGGAGCTCCTACAATGAGCAGTTCTTC
NA	14	TRBV19	TRBJ2-1	TRBD2	CASSIRTSGSTQFF	TGTGCCAGTAGTATCCGAACTAGCGGGAGTACGCAGTTCTTC
NA	15	TRBV5-1	TRBJ2-7	TRBD1	CASSLAGQGAREQYF	TGCGCCAGCAGCTTGGCCGGGCAGGGGGCGCGGGAGCAGTACTTC
NA	15	TRBV19	TRBJ1-2	NA	CASSINLGQNYGYTF	TGTGCCAGTAGTATCAACCTCGGACAGAACTATGGCTACACCTTC
once	20	TRBV6-1	TRBJ2-1	TRBD2	CASSERWELGLAGAADEQFF	TGTGCCAGCAGTGAAAGGTGGGAGTTGGGACTAGCGGGAGCAGCGGATGAGCAGTTCTTC
once	15	TRBV4-2	TRBJ1-4	NA	CASSQWRGVAEKLFF	TGTGCCAGCAGCCAGTGGCGGGGGGTTGCGGAAAAACTGTTTTTT
NA	16	TRBV24-1	TRBJ2-1	TRBD2	CATSDRGTSGRREQFF	TGTGCCACCAGTGACCGTGGGACTAGCGGGAGGAGGGAGCAGTTCTTC
NA	15	TRBV21-1	TRBJ1-2	NA	CASSRGTGDNYGYTF	TGTGCCAGCAGCCGCGGGACAGGAGATAACTATGGCTACACCTTC
NA	14	TRBV24-1	TRBJ2-5	TRBD1	CATSDPDRGETQYF	TGTGCCACCAGTGACCCCGACAGGGGGGAGACCCAGTACTTC
NA	17	TRBV5-8	TRBJ2-1	TRBD2	CASSPGRLAGGHNEQFF	TGTGCCAGCAGCCCTGGGCGACTAGCGGGAGGACACAATGAGCAGTTCTTC
once	12	TRBV5-4	TRBJ2-7	NA	CASSLDNGGQYF	TGTGCCAGCAGCTTGGACAACGGCGGGCAGTACTTC
NA	11	TRBV6-1	TRBJ1-6	NA	CASSERGPLHF	TGTGCCAGCAGTGAAAGGGGGCCCCTCCACTTT
NA	14	TRBV6-1	TRBJ2-5	NA	CASSEEGREETQYF	TGTGCCAGCAGTGAAGAGGGTAGGGAGGAGACCCAGTACTTC
NA	15	TRBV7-9	TRBJ2-5	NA	CASSLVSAAGETQYF	TGTGCCAGCAGCTTAGTTTCGGCCGCCGGGGAGACCCAGTACTTC
once	18	TRBV5-1	TRBJ2-2	TRBD1	CASSLLTGEVGFSGELFF	TGCGCCAGCAGCTTGTTGACAGGGGAGGTCGGGTTCAGCGGGGAGCTGTTTTTT
NA	14	TRBV7-3	TRBJ2-1	NA	CASRRTMGDNEQFF	TGTGCCAGCAGACGGACTATGGGCGACAATGAGCAGTTCTTC
few	14	TRBV5-6	TRBJ1-1	NA	CASSSDGRDTEAFF	TGTGCCAGCAGCTCGGACGGGAGGGACACTGAAGCTTTCTTT
NA	11	TRBV6-5	TRBJ2-5	NA	CASSEGGTQYF	TGTGCCAGCAGCGAGGGCGGGACCCAGTACTTC
NA	16	TRBV6-6	TRBJ1-5	TRBD1	CASSYGQGNSNQPQHF	TGTGCCAGCAGCTACGGACAGGGCAACAGCAATCAGCCCCAGCATTTT
NA	13	TRBV3-1/TRBV3-2	TRBJ2-5	NA	CASSRHGEETQYF	TGTGCCAGCAGTCGTCACGGAGAGGAGACCCAGTACTTC
many	14	TRBV9	TRBJ2-1	NA	CASSVGLLGDEQFF	TGTGCCAGCAGCGTGGGACTTCTGGGAGATGAGCAGTTCTTC
NA	15	TRBV10-3	TRBJ1-2	TRBD1	CAISDPGQGARGYTF	TGTGCCATCAGTGATCCGGGACAGGGGGCACGGGGCTACACCTTC
once	13	TRBV18	TRBJ1-1	NA	CASSPGMNTEAFF	TGTGCCAGCTCACCAGGCATGAACACTGAAGCTTTCTTT
NA	17	TRBV2	TRBJ2-1	NA	CASGLYAPGVSYNEQFF	TGTGCCAGCGGGTTATATGCCCCGGGAGTCTCCTACAATGAGCAGTTCTTC
NA	14	TRBV3-1/TRBV3-2	TRBJ1-4	TRBD1	CASSQEQGAEKLFF	TGTGCCAGCAGCCAAGAACAGGGGGCAGAAAAACTGTTTTTT
NA	15	TRBV6-1	TRBJ2-7	NA	CASREDRRKPYEQYF	TGTGCCAGCAGAGAAGACAGAAGGAAACCCTACGAGCAGTACTTC
NA	15	TRBV9	TRBJ2-3	TRBD2	CASSAAGADTDTQYF	TGTGCCAGCAGCGCAGCGGGGGCCGACACAGATACGCAGTATTTT
NA	12	TRBV29-1	TRBJ1-2	NA	CSAREGYDGYTF	TGCAGCGCTCGAGAGGGATACGATGGCTACACCTTC
few	12	TRBV19	TRBJ1-2	TRBD1	CASTPGGSGYTF	TGTGCCAGCACGCCAGGGGGCTCCGGCTACACCTTC
NA	17	TRBV7-9	TRBJ1-2	TRBD1	CASSLSPTGGDNYGYTF	TGTGCCAGCAGCTTATCACCGACAGGGGGTGACAACTATGGCTACACCTTC
NA	15	TRBV18	TRBJ1-5	NA	CASSPGHDSNQPQHF	TGTGCCAGCTCACCAGGACATGATAGCAATCAGCCCCAGCATTTT
NA	14	TRBV7-9	TRBJ2-1	NA	CASSLVADWDEQFF	TGTGCCAGCAGCTTGGTAGCCGACTGGGATGAGCAGTTCTTC
NA	15	TRBV7-8	TRBJ1-2	NA	CASSLALGGNYGYTF	TGTGCCAGCAGCCTTGCATTGGGGGGTAACTATGGCTACACCTTC
NA	17	TRBV7-8	TRBJ1-6	NA	CASSSSTGSSYNSPLHF	TGTGCCAGCAGCTCATCAACAGGGAGCTCCTATAATTCACCCCTCCACTTT
NA	18	TRBV6-1	TRBJ1-5	TRBD1	CASSEQLGRGLSNQPQHF	TGTGCCAGCAGTGAACAATTAGGCAGGGGGCTTAGCAATCAGCCCCAGCATTTT
NA	13	TRBV2	TRBJ1-4	NA	CASSGIRGVEVFF	TGTGCCAGCAGTGGAATACGCGGGGTGGAGGTGTTTTTT
NA	13	TRBV7-3	TRBJ2-7	NA	CASSLNSGYEQYF	TGTGCCAGCAGCTTAAATTCCGGCTACGAGCAGTACTTC